This T cell receptor beta chain was captured by sequencing in a study of monozygotic twins with inflammatory bowel disease. TCRdb derives one entry per CDR3 protein from the 5' RACE reads, leaving out DNA. The sample totals 120,000 to 150,000 distinct CDR3 sequences. The sequenced material came from blood. The receptor was derived from a human donor with ulcerative colitis or Crohn's disease, or a healthy co-twin of an affected twin (not recorded which).

CDR3 region: CAWSWDRGTQYF. This chain uses TRBV30 with TRBJ2-5; TCRdb indicates TRBD1, and absent DNA this call remains unverified. This CDR3 comprises 12 residues. Germline loops: CDR1 GTSNPN, CDR2 SVGIG (reference sequence).